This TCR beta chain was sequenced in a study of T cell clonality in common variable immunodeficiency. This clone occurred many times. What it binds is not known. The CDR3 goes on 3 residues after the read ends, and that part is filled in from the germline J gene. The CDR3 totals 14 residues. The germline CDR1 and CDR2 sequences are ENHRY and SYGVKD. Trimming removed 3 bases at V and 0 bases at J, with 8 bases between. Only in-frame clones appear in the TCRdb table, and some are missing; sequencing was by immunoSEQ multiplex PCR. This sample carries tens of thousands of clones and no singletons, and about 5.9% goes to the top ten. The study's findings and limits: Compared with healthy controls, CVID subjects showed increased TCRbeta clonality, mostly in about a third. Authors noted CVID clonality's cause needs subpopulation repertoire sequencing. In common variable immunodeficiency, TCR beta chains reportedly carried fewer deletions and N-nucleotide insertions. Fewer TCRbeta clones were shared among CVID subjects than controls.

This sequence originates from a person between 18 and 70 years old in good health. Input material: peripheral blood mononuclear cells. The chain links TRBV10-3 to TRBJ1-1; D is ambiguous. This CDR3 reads CAISDLLMNTEAFF. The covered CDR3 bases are TGTGCCATCAGTGACCTACTTATGAACACTGAA.